Sequencing of this T cell receptor beta chain was carried out in a study of blood T cells in healthy people across ages. Overall study results and limits: Naive CD4+ cells and diversity were both higher in long-lived donors than in aged donors.

The CDR3 sequence is 14 residues long. V gave up 5 bases and J gave up 0 bases, with 12 bases separating them. Germline loops: CDR1 DFQATT, CDR2 SNEGSKA (reference sequence). Sample-barcoded 5' priming and a J-beta primer mix drove a second PCR of about 6 to 12 cycles. A template-switch adaptor containing 12 random nucleotides labeled each cDNA molecule. TCRdb fed the 5' RACE reads into MiXCR, producing one record per CDR3 protein. The top ten hold 6.5% to 8.5% of the sample, which has about 1.4 million distinct CDR3 sequences, 59% seen once. In the case of this clonotype: Its antigen remains unidentified.

The clonotype was recovered from a man between 18 and 35 years old in good health. Material: blood. The J gene is TRBJ2-3, the V gene TRBV20-1; D call uncertain. CDR3 amino acids: CSAPPVASTDTQYF. DNA for the CDR3: TGCAGTGCTCCACCAGTAGCAAGCACAGATACGCAGTATTTT.